Shown below are 12 T cell receptor beta chains from a single sample sequenced in a study of cytomegalovirus exposure and HLA in healthy donors. 13 Jbeta primers and 60 Vbeta primers were used for the PCR. Some clones are missing from TCRdb's copy, which holds only in-frame ones; the method was immunoSEQ multiplex PCR. The table has roughly 80,000 clones, roughly 81% seen once. The material sequenced was PBMCs. The receptor set was obtained from a young woman in good health and CMV-seronegative.

The V gene is TRBV28, the J gene TRBJ2-3; 12 bases fit TRBD2. The trim removed 6 bases at V and 7 bases at J, leaving 8 bases unmatched. Looked up from germline, CDR1 is MDHEN and CDR2 is SYDVKM. This CDR3 comprises 15 residues. The CDR3 DNA reads TGTGCCAGCAGCGAGGAGACTAGCGGGAGAAATACGCAGTATTTT. It translates to CASSEETSGRNTQYF.

This clone occurred a few times. The chain combines TRBV18 with TRBJ1-4, with D perhaps matching TRBD1 (5 bases). The CDR3 runs 14 residues. V lost 6 bases to trimming and J lost 7 bases, with 15 bases between them. Germline-derived CDR1 and CDR2 are KGHSH and LQKENI. This CDR3 is CASSAFRGGEKLFF. The CDR3 bases are TGTGCCAGCTCCGCATTTAGGGGCGGTGAAAAACTGTTTTTT.

The chain uses TRBV18 and TRBJ1-2, with 9 bases fitting TRBD1. J was trimmed by 3 bases and V by 6 bases; bases with no gene match: 11. There are 16 residues in the CDR3. Germline CDR1 is KGHSH and CDR2 is LQKENI. CDR3 residues: CASSAVGTGIDYGYTF. DNA for the CDR3: TGTGCCAGCTCGGCAGTCGGGACAGGGATTGACTATGGCTACACCTTC.

In DNA form, the CDR3 reads TGTGCCAGCAGCGGGAGTAACACTGAAGCTTTCTTT. Its protein product is CASSGSNTEAFF. The chain carries TRBV11-3 and TRBJ1-1; D is undetermined. This CDR3 region has 12 residues. V shed 5 bases and J shed 2 bases, with 6 bases lying between them. Germline CDR1 reads SGHNT; CDR2 reads YENEEA.

The chain couples TRBV15 to TRBJ1-5, with 7 bases matching TRBD1. V shed 0 bases, J shed 6 bases, and the junction held 8 bases outside the gene matches. CDR1 is LNHNV, CDR2 YYDKDF, per germline (reference sequence). CDR3 length: 16 residues. The CDR3 spells CATSRDRRGRGQPQHF. The CDR3 bases are TGTGCCACCAGCAGAGATCGGAGGGGGCGGGGTCAGCCCCAGCATTTT. Full variable domain (rest looked up from reference TRBV15 and TRBJ1-5): DAMVIQNPRYQVTQFGKPVTLSCSQTLNHNVMYWYQQKSSQAPKLLFHYYDKDFNNEADTPDNFQSRRPNTSFCFLDIRSPGLGDTAMYLCATSRDRRGRGQPQHFGDGTRLSIL.

The chain carries TRBV7-9 and TRBJ2-2, with 14 bases identical to TRBD2. The CDR3 loop spans 19 amino acids. V trimming: 1 base; J trimming: 8 bases; junction bases outside the gene matches: 12. Germline lookup yields CDR1 SEHNR and CDR2 FQNEAQ (reference sequence). The CDR3 region has the DNA TGTGCCAGCAGCTTAGTCGGGACTAGCGGGAGAATCGGTTTAGGGGAGCTGTTTTTT. Translation: CASSLVGTSGRIGLGELFF.

This chain's CDR3 is CASSLGTTGTDTQYF. Here the CDR3 DNA reads TGTGCCAGCAGCTTGGGTACTACAGGAACAGATACGCAGTATTTT. This sequence joins TRBV5-6 and TRBJ2-3; perhaps TRBD1 as D (5 bases). Germline lookup yields CDR1 SGHDT and CDR2 YYEEEE. There are 15 residues in the CDR3. Trimming shortened V by 0 bases and J by 3 bases, and 11 bases separated the two germline ends.

The rearrangement uses TRBV27 and TRBJ2-6; D may be TRBD1 (5 bases). The CDR3 length is 16 residues. Deletions cut 6 bases from V and 0 bases from J, with 12 bases between. Looked up from germline, CDR1 is MNHEY and CDR2 is SMNVEV (reference sequence). Written as DNA, the CDR3 is TGTGCCAGCAGAAAAACCGACAGCTCTGGGGCCAACGTCCTGACTTTC. Amino acid sequence: CASRKTDSSGANVLTF.

This chain uses TRBV11-2 with TRBJ2-1; D remains ambiguous. The CDR3 loop spans 15 amino acids. Germline V gene sequence: CDR1 SGHAT, CDR2 FQNNGV. Trimming pared 3 bases from V and 0 bases from J, leaving 9 bases between. In DNA form, the CDR3 reads TGTGCCAGCAGCTTTGCACTAAACTCCTACAATGAGCAGTTCTTC. Protein sequence: CASSFALNSYNEQFF.

The chain carries TRBV10-2 and TRBJ1-1, with 10 bases aligning to TRBD1. The germline V gene has CDR1 WSHSY and CDR2 SAAADI. This CDR3 region has 14 residues. The V segment lost 6 bases and the J segment 5 bases; nucleotides outside the gene matches: 6. CDR3 coding DNA: TGCGCCAGCAGCCCGGACAGGGGGGGGACTGAAGCTTTCTTT. This gives the protein CASSPDRGGTEAFF.

V usage is TRBV7-3 and J usage is TRBJ2-7, with 8 bases aligning to TRBD1. J lost 2 bases, V lost 5 bases, and 8 bases had no gene match. In germline, CDR1 is SGHTA, CDR2 FQGTGA. The CDR3 has 15 amino acids. This CDR3 is CASSQMGTGPYEQYF. The CDR3 DNA sequence: TGTGCCAGCAGCCAGATGGGGACAGGTCCCTACGAGCAGTACTTC. The complete variable domain, with remaining parts taken from reference TRBV7-3 and TRBJ2-7, reads GAGVSQTPSNKVTEKGKYVELRCDPISGHTALYWYRQSLGQGPEFLIYFQGTGAADDSGLPNDRFFAVRPEGSVSTLKIQRTERGDSAVYLCASSQMGTGPYEQYFGPGTRLTVT.

The chain recombines TRBV7-2 with TRBJ1-1; no reliable D call. The CDR3 is made up of 14 amino acids. The V gene's germline CDR1 is SGHTA and CDR2 FQGNSA. The V end lost 1 base, the J end lost 1 base, and 7 bases lay between the germline ends. The CDR3 DNA sequence: TGTGCCAGCAGCTTAGGTCGGGGGAACACTGAAGCTTTCTTT. As protein: CASSLGRGNTEAFF. Full variable domain (outside the CDR3, taken from reference TRBV7-2 and TRBJ1-1): GAGVSQSPSNKVTEKGKDVELRCDPISGHTALYWYRQSLGQGLEFLIYFQGNSAPDKSGLPSDRFSAERTGGSVSTLTIQRTQQEDSAVYLCASSLGRGNTEAFFGQGTRLTVV.